The clone carrying this TCR beta chain was seen repeatedly, ten times or more. Regions amplified from RNA transcripts were the TCR beta CDR3 regions. The HTBI set primed first-round TCR CDR3 RT-PCR. Each CDR3 protein is one row after TCRdb ran MiXCR on the multiplex PCR reads. Of about 210,000 distinct CDR3 sequences in the sample, approximately 17% were seen once. Germline CDR1 is SGHRS and CDR2 is YFSETQ. The CDR3 is made up of 16 amino acids. V shed 4 bases and J shed 1 base, with 14 bases lying between them. This specimen belongs to a study of T cells in Graves' hyperthyroidism and ophthalmopathy. Overall study: Peripheral blood collection took place at initial diagnosis, before any treatment.

The gene calls are TRBV5-1 and TRBJ2-2; tentatively, D is TRBD1 (6 bases). The TCR comes from a man aged 45-65 years with Graves' hyperthyroidism. The sample was blood. In nucleotides, the CDR3 is TGCGCCAGCAGCCACACCCGACAGGAGAACACCGGGGAGCTGTTTTTT. Translating gives CASSHTRQENTGELFF.